Reported below is one T cell receptor beta chain. No antigen is known for it. Base qualities are not provided; no much larger clone lies one nucleotide away. This sample is part of a study of OX40 agonist ivuxolimab in advanced cancers. About the study as a whole: The costimulatory receptor OX40 (CD134) was targeted by ivuxolimab, a fully human IgG2 agonistic monoclonal antibody. Intravenous ivuxolimab was administered to patients every 2 weeks at six dose levels: 0.01, 0.1, 0.3, 1.5, 3 and 10 mg/kg. Of the roughly 52 dose-escalation patients, hepatocellular carcinoma was present in about 19, melanoma in approximately 15, renal cell carcinoma in 9 and head and neck cancer in 9. The dose-escalation cohort was 82.7% male with a mean age of around 64 years, ranging from 23 to 79. Prior anti-PD-1, anti-PD-L1 or anti-CTLA-4 therapy was permitted, and checkpoint inhibitors had been received by roughly two fifths of dose-escalation patients. Three dose-escalation patients achieved partial responses, one with hepatocellular carcinoma and two with cutaneous melanoma. The point of sequencing TCRbeta in the periphery was to test whether ivuxolimab changed TCR sequence diversity and drove clonal T-cell expansion. The paper covers the monotherapy dose-escalation part of the phase I ivuxolimab trial, which included N of about 50 patients. Paper-wide results and their limitations: Clonal expansion of both CD4+ and CD8+ blood T cells was observed from baseline to week 6 at doses 0.1 to 3.0 mg/kg. Low levels of normalized T-cell clonal expansion were also seen in some patients who did not respond. In the 0.1-3.0 mg/kg groups, partial responders were among the patients with the lowest normalized peripheral clonal expansion, particularly in CD8+ T cells. After ivuxolimab, expanded clones were on average more numerous among CD8+ T cells than among CD4+ T cells. The antigen specificity of the clonally expanded peripheral T cells was not determined.

Patients with autoimmune disease history or receiving systemic immunosuppression were excluded from the trial. Peripheral blood for TCR sequencing was drawn from every dose cohort at baseline, at cycle 4 day 1 and at cycle 7 day 1. Samples were obtained from an open-label, multicenter, first-in-human phase I dose-escalation trial of ivuxolimab. Adults with locally advanced or metastatic head and neck squamous cell, hepatocellular, melanoma or renal cell carcinoma were enrolled in the trial. Before TCR sequencing, CD4+ T cells and CD8+ T cells were sorted from peripheral blood as separate populations. For sequencing of the TCRbeta CDR3 region, genomic DNA was extracted from the sorted cells. The immunoSEQ Assay was used to sequence the TCRbeta CDR3 regions. Held by TCRdb, this immuneACCESS table contains in-frame sequences only and omits some clones. Under half of the omission traces to an unresolved V gene where checked; the cause of the rest is unknown. Here the sample has roughly 82,000 clones; around 78% occur a single time. Approximately 0.9% of the sample belongs to the ten largest clones.

This clonotype was sampled from an adult with an advanced solid tumor such as melanoma, head and neck, liver or kidney cancer. The material was CD4+ or CD8+ T cells sorted from blood, obtained in a trial of the OX40 agonist ivuxolimab.

The bases are TGCGCCAGCAGCTTGGCCGTTGTGGGGGGCGAGGGGAAACTGTTTTTT. The translation is CASSLAVVGGEGKLFF. The sequence links TRBV5-1 to TRBJ1-4; TRBD1 is possibly the D segment (6 matching bases). V is reduced by 0 bases and J by 11 bases, leaving a spacing of 20 bases between them. In the germline V gene, CDR1 corresponds to SGHRS and CDR2 to YFSETQ. From the cysteine up to the phenylalanine, the CDR3 has a length of 16 residues. Only the CDR3 portion is preserved as DNA: 48 bases, with reading frame beginning at the first base.